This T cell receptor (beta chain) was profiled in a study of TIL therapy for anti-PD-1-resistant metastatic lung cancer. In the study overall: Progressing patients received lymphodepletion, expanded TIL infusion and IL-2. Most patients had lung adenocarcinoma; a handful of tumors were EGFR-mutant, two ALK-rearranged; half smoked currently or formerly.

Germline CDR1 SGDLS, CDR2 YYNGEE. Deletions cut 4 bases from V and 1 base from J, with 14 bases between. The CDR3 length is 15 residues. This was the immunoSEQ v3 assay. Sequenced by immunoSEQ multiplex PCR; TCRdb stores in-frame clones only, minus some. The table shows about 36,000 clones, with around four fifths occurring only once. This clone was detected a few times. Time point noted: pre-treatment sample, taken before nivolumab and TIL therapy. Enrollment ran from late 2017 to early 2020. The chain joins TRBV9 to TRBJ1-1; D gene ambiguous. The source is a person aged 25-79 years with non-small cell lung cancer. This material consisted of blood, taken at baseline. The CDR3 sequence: CASSILPLENTEAFF. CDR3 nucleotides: TGTGCCAGCAGCATCCTCCCCCTTGAGAACACTGAAGCTTTCTTT.